These 22 T cell receptor beta chains share one sample of origin, sequenced in a study of blood T cell repertoires in COVID-19. Profiling relied on immunoSEQ multiplex PCR, and the TCRdb table lists in-frame clones only, not all of them. The profile shows some 150,000 clones, around four fifths of them singletons. The sample was peripheral blood. Every receptor here comes from a middle-aged woman with active or convalescent COVID-19.

This clone was observed a single time. The V call is TRBV24-1, the J call TRBJ1-2; TRBD1 aligns across 9 bases. This CDR3 spans 15 amino acids. Per germline, CDR1 KGHDR and CDR2 SFDVKD. With 1 base clipped from V and 2 bases from J, the junction kept 1 base outside the gene matches. Here the CDR3 reads CATSDFDRGNYGYTF. CDR3 nucleotides: TGTGCCACCAGTGATTTCGACAGGGGGAACTATGGCTACACCTTC.

The V gene is TRBV7-2, the J gene TRBJ2-7, with 11 nucleotides matching TRBD2. The CDR3 loop spans 16 amino acids. The germline CDR1 and CDR2 sequences are SGHTA and FQGNSA. V shed 1 base, J shed 4 bases, and the junction held 6 bases outside the gene matches. CDR3 nucleotide sequence: TGTGCCAGCAGCTTAGGGGTAGCGGGAGGGATGTACGAGCAGTACTTC. It specifies CASSLGVAGGMYEQYF.

J is TRBJ1-1 and V is TRBV6-4, with 7 bases that match TRBD1. V lost 7 bases and J lost 1; bases outside the gene matches: 12. In germline, CDR1 is MRHNA, CDR2 SNTAGT. This CDR3 contains 16 residues. CDR3 sequence: CASIVFPGQSNTEAFF. Written as DNA, the CDR3 is TGTGCCAGCATCGTTTTTCCGGGACAGTCGAACACTGAAGCTTTCTTT.

The chain joins TRBV27 to TRBJ2-2, with 9 bases identical to TRBD2. This CDR3 region has 18 residues. With V trimmed by 3 bases and J by 6 bases, 14 bases remained unmatched. Germline CDR1 MNHEY, CDR2 SMNVEV (reference sequence). In nucleotides, the CDR3 is TGTGCCAGCAGTTTTCTAGCGGGGCAACTTCGGAGGGCCGGGGAGCTGTTTTTT. Protein: CASSFLAGQLRRAGELFF.

The rearrangement uses TRBV27 and TRBJ1-5; the D gene is possibly TRBD1 (6 bases). The CDR3 runs 16 residues. Germline CDR1 and CDR2: MNHEY and SMNVEV (reference sequence). V was clipped by 0 bases and J by 1 base, with 10 bases between them. CDR3 DNA sequence: TGTGCCAGCAGTTTATCGACAGGAACGAGCAATCAGCCCCAGCATTTT. Amino acid sequence: CASSLSTGTSNQPQHF.

This clone was seen just once. The chain employs TRBV15 and TRBJ2-4, with TRBD2 identical over 8 bases. The V gene end was trimmed by 0 bases and the J gene end by 6 bases; junction bases not matched to a gene: 7. The CDR3 is 16 amino acids. The V gene's germline CDR1 is LNHNV and CDR2 YYDKDF (reference sequence). CDR3 amino acids: CATSRDGSGAPNIQYF. As DNA, the CDR3 is TGTGCCACCAGCAGAGATGGTAGCGGGGCCCCAAACATTCAGTACTTC.

The V gene is TRBV6-5, the J gene TRBJ1-4; D is uncertain. Trimming left V 6 bases short and J 4 bases short, with 12 bases between. The V gene's germline CDR1 is MNHEY and CDR2 SVGAGI. This CDR3 contains 14 residues. CDR3 DNA sequence: TGTGCCAGCAGCCCGACGGGAAGTAATGAAAAACTGTTTTTT. Protein product: CASSPTGSNEKLFF.

V is TRBV6-2 or TRBV6-3 and J is TRBJ1-4; D possibly corresponds to TRBD1 (6 bases). This CDR3 spans 17 amino acids. Trimming pared 2 bases from V and 3 bases from J, leaving 16 bases between. CDR1 is MNHEY, CDR2 SVGEGT, per germline. The CDR3 here is CASSYARRTGSNEKLFF. CDR3 nucleotide sequence: TGTGCCAGCAGTTACGCCCGTCGTACAGGGTCTAATGAAAAACTGTTTTTT.

The J gene is TRBJ1-5, the V gene TRBV28, with TRBD1 matching over 9 bases. CDR1 MDHEN and CDR2 SYDVKM come from the germline V gene. The CDR3 is made up of 14 amino acids. With 6 bases clipped from V and 6 bases from J, the junction kept 6 bases outside the gene matches. The CDR3 nucleotides read TGTGCCAGCAGCCTATGGACAGGGGTTCAGCCCCAGCATTTT. Amino acids: CASSLWTGVQPQHF.

This chain connects TRBV4-3 to TRBJ2-1; the match to TRBD2 covers 15 bases. The V gene's germline CDR1 is LGHNA and CDR2 YSLEER. The CDR3 runs 16 residues. V was clipped by 4 bases and J by 8 bases; unmatched bases: 6. CDR3 sequence (DNA): TGCGCCAGCAGCCCTGGACTAGCGGGAGGGCCCGATGAGCAGTTCTTC. Amino acids: CASSPGLAGGPDEQFF.

In its sample, this clone was seen a few times. This sequence joins TRBV2 and TRBJ2-1; tentatively, D is TRBD2 (5 bases). V was pared by 8 bases and J by 4 bases, with 15 bases between. This CDR3 spans 14 amino acids. Germline lookup yields CDR1 SNHLY and CDR2 FYNNEI. CDR3 region: CASRGRPVYNEQFF. The CDR3 DNA is TGTGCCAGCCGGGGTCGACCCGTATACAATGAGCAGTTCTTC.

The CDR3 loop reads CASKGWGQDLVGPQHF. The CDR3 region has the DNA TGTGCCAGTAAGGGGTGGGGGCAGGACCTTGTGGGGCCCCAGCATTTT. V is TRBV19 and J is TRBJ1-5; possibly TRBD1 for D (6 bases). Per the germline V gene, CDR1 is LNHDA and CDR2 is SQIVND (reference sequence). The CDR3 has 16 residues. V gave up 7 bases and J gave up 9 bases, with 25 bases separating them. The variable domain in full, with the rest retrieved from reference TRBV19 and TRBJ1-5, is DGGITQSPKYLFRKEGQNVTLSCEQNLNHDAMYWYRQDPGQGLRLIYYSQIVNDFQKGDIAEGYSVSREKKESFPLTVTSAQKNPTAFYLCASKGWGQDLVGPQHFGDGTRLSIL.

In regard to this clone: This same CDR3 is encoded by further DNA sequences in the sample. This chain joins TRBV5-1 and TRBJ2-2; TRBD2 is a possible D gene (6 bases). CDR3 size: 14 residues. Germline values: CDR1 SGHRS, CDR2 YFSETQ. V dropped 1 base and J dropped 5 bases, with 9 bases sitting between them. CDR3 bases: TGCGCCAGCAGCTTGTCGGCGGGGACCGGGGAGCTGTTTTTT. Amino acid sequence: CASSLSAGTGELFF.

This clone has a handful of counts. V usage is TRBV27 and J usage is TRBJ1-1; the D gene is possibly TRBD1 (5 bases). V lost 5 bases to trimming and J lost 1 base, with 17 bases between them. The CDR3 has 16 amino acids. Per germline, CDR1 MNHEY and CDR2 SMNVEV (reference sequence). CDR3 DNA: TGTGCCAGCAGTCCCTGGGGCAGAGCAAAGAACACTGAAGCTTTCTTT. Translating gives CASSPWGRAKNTEAFF.

The chain links TRBV28 to TRBJ1-1, with D maybe TRBD1 (5 bases). The CDR3 is made up of 17 amino acids. V was pared by 2 bases and J by 0 bases, with 16 bases between. CDR1 is MDHEN, CDR2 SYDVKM, per germline. CDR3 residues: CASSLRTTVAMNTEAFF. DNA of the CDR3: TGTGCCAGCAGTTTAAGGACGACAGTAGCCATGAACACTGAAGCTTTCTTT.

The rearrangement links TRBV11-3 to TRBJ2-2; 7 positions agree with TRBD1. CDR3 length equals 17 residues. The trim removed 0 bases at V and 3 bases at J, leaving 7 bases unmatched. Germline V gene lookup returns CDR1 SGHNT and CDR2 YENEEA. CDR3 nucleotides: TGTGCCAGCAGCTTAGATATGACAGGGCGAGACACCGGGGAGCTGTTTTTT. Amino acids: CASSLDMTGRDTGELFF.

This chain connects TRBV7-9 to TRBJ1-5, with D perhaps matching TRBD1 (5 bases). Trimming shortened V by 2 bases and J by 4 bases, and 9 bases separated the two germline ends. This CDR3 region has 14 residues. CDR1 is SEHNR, CDR2 FQNEAQ, per germline (reference sequence). The CDR3 sequence is CASSLSTGNQPQHF. CDR3 nucleotide sequence: TGTGCCAGCAGCTTAAGTACAGGTAATCAGCCCCAGCATTTT.

The V call is TRBV28, the J call TRBJ1-4, with D unclear. Germline CDR1 and CDR2: MDHEN and SYDVKM. Trimming cost V 2 bases and J 0 bases, with 13 bases left between them. The CDR3 length is 17 residues. This CDR3 reads CASSLESRGPTNEKLFF. The CDR3 DNA reads TGTGCCAGCAGTTTAGAGAGCCGGGGTCCAACTAATGAAAAACTGTTTTTT. The full variable domain, completed using reference TRBV28 and TRBJ1-4, is DVKVTQSSRYLVKRTGEKVFLECVQDMDHENMFWYRQDPGLGLRLIYFSYDVKMKEKGDIPEGYSVSREKKERFSLILESASTNQTSMYLCASSLESRGPTNEKLFFGSGTQLSVL.

The J gene is TRBJ1-5, the V gene TRBV6-5; no reliable D call. The CDR3 loop spans 12 amino acids. V lost 6 bases and J lost 6, with 9 bases in between. Germline V CDR1 and CDR2: MNHEY, SVGAGI. The CDR3 region is CASRTNTQPQHF. In DNA, the CDR3 is TGTGCCAGCAGAACAAACACTCAGCCCCAGCATTTT.

The V and J genes are TRBV9 and TRBJ2-7; D gene uncertain. The CDR3 is made up of 14 amino acids. Deletions cut 0 bases from V and 9 bases from J, with 16 bases between. Germline lookup yields CDR1 SGDLS and CDR2 YYNGEE. CDR3 coding DNA: TGTGCCAGCAGCGTAGCTGGCAGAAACCCCCTGCAGTACTTC. It translates to CASSVAGRNPLQYF. The variable domain in full, with the rest retrieved from reference TRBV9 and TRBJ2-7, is DSGVTQTPKHLITATGQRVTLRCSPRSGDLSVYWYQQSLDQGLQFLIQYYNGEERAKGNILERFSAQQFPDLHSELNLSSLELGDSALYFCASSVAGRNPLQYFGPGTRLTVT.

This chain uses TRBV3-1 (or the pseudogene TRBV3-2) with TRBJ2-3; D remains ambiguous. The CDR3 runs to 14 residues. The germline gives CDR1 LGHDT, CDR2 YNNKEL (reference sequence). The germline V and J ends were trimmed by 1 base and 9 bases, with 14 bases remaining between them. The CDR3 coding sequence is TGTGCCAGCAGCCAAGGCTCTCTGCAGGCAACGCAGTATTTT. It yields the protein CASSQGSLQATQYF.

The chain uses TRBV6-5 and TRBJ1-3; 7 nucleotides agree with TRBD1. This CDR3 has 14 amino acids. Germline-derived CDR1 and CDR2 are MNHEY and SVGAGI. V dropped 1 base and J dropped 4; count of bases not matched to a gene: 1. The CDR3 DNA reads as TGTGCCAGCAGTTACTTGGGACAGGGAAACACCATATATTTT. It encodes CASSYLGQGNTIYF.